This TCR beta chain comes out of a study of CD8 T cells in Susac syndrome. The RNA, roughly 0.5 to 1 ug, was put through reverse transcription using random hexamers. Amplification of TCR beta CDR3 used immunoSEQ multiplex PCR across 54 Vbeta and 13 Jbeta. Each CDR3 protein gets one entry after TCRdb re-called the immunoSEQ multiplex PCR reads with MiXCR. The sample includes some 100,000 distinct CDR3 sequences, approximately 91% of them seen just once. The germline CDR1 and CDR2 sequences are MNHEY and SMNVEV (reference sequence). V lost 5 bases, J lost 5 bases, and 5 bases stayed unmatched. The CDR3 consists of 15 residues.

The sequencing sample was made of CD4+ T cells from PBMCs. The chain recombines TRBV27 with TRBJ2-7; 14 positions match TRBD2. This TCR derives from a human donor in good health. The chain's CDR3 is CASSLGLAGANEQYF. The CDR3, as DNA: TGTGCCAGCAGTCTGGGACTAGCGGGAGCCAACGAGCAGTACTTC.